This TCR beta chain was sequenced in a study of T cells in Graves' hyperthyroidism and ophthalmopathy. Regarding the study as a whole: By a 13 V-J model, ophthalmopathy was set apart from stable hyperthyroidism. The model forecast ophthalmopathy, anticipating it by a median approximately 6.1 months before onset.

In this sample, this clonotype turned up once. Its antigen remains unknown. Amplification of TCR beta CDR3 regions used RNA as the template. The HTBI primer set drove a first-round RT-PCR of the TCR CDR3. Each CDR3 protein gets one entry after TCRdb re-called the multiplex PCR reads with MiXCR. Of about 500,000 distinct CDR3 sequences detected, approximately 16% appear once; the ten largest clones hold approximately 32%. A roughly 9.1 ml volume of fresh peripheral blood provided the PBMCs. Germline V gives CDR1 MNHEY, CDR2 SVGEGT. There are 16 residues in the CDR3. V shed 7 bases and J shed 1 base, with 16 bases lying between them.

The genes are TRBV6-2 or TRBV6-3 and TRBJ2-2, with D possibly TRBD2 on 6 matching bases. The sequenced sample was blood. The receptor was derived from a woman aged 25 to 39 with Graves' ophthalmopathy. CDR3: CASTLLGLLNTGELFF. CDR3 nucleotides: TGTGCCAGCACCCTGCTGGGACTTCTGAACACCGGGGAGCTGTTTTTT.